The present T cell receptor (beta chain) was sequenced within a study of CD8 T cells in ankylosing spondylitis. Study-level points and caveats: Within peripheral blood, clones linked to disease were CD8+ and relatively rare.

Germline V gene sequence: CDR1 DFQATT, CDR2 SNEGSKA (reference sequence). The CDR3 totals 14 residues. V was pared by 1 base and J by 1 base, with 8 bases between. TCRdb redid the calling of the 5' RACE reads with MiXCR, one entry per CDR3 protein. The sample yields 84,000 or so distinct CDR3 sequences, roughly 30% seen once. This clonotype has more than one count but fewer than ten. The antigen is unknown. The specimen was blood, either unsorted or a sorted T cell fraction (not recorded which). The genes are TRBV20-1 and TRBJ1-5, with D uncertain. The source is a male donor with ankylosing spondylitis or in good health (not recorded which). The DNA for the CDR3 is TGCAGTGCTAGAGCCTCCCTAAGCAATCAGCCCCAGCATTTT. This gives the protein CSARASLSNQPQHF.